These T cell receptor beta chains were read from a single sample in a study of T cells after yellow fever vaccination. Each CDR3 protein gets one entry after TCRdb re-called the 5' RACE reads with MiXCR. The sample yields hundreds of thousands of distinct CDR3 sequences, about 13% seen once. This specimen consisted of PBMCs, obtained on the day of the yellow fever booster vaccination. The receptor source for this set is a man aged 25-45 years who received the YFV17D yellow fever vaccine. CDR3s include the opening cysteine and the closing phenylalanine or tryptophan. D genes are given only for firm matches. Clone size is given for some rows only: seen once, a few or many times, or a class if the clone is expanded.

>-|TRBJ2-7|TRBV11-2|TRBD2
TGTGCCAGCAGCTTAAGACTAGCGGGAGGGAGCGATGTGGGGGAGCAGTACTTC
CASSLRLAGGSDVGEQYF
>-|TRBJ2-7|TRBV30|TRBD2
TGTGCCTGGTCGAGCGGGAACGAGCAGTACTTC
CAWSSGNEQYF
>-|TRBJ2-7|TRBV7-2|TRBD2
TGTGCCAGCAGCTCCCCCTCTAGCGGGGGTAGCTCCTACGAGCAGTACTTC
CASSSPSSGGSSYEQYF
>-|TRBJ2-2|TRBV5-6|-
TGTGCCAGCCGCTGGGGGCCGAACACCGGGGAGCTGTTTTTT
CASRWGPNTGELFF
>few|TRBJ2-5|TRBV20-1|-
TGCAGTGCTATAATGGGGAAAGAGACCCAGTACTTC
CSAIMGKETQYF
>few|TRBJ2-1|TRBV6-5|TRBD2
TGTGCCAGCAGTTATGCACTAGCGGGAGGCAGAGAGCAGTTCTTC
CASSYALAGGREQFF
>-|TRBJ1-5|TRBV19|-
TGTGCCAGTAGAAAAAAAGGGGAGCCCCAGCATTTT
CASRKKGEPQHF
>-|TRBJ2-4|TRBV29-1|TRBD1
TGCAGCGTTGGGGCCGGACAGGGGGATCTAGCCAAAAACATTCAGTACTTC
CSVGAGQGDLAKNIQYF
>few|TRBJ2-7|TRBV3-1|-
TGTGCCAGCAGATCGCCCGGCTCCGAGCAGTACTTC
CASRSPGSEQYF
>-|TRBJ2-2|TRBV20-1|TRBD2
TGCAGTGCTAGCGGGAGGGGTTCCGCGAACACCGGGGAGCTGTTTTTT
CSASGRGSANTGELFF
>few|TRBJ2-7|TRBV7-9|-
TGTGCCAGCAGCTTGGGACTTTGGACAGACCTCGGGGAGCAGTACTTC
CASSLGLWTDLGEQYF
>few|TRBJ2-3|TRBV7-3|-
TGTGCCAGCAGCCGCGGGACTTCCTACACAGATACGCAGTATTTT
CASSRGTSYTDTQYF
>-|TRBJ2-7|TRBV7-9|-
TGTGCCAGCAGCTTAGAACCGACAAACTCCTACGAGCAGTACTTC
CASSLEPTNSYEQYF
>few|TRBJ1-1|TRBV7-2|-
TGTGCCAGCAGCTCCCCCCGGTACGCTGAAGCTTTCTTT
CASSSPRYAEAFF
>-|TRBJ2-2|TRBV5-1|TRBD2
TGCGCCAGCAGCTTACGGACTAGCGGGGGAAACACCGGGGAGCTGTTTTTT
CASSLRTSGGNTGELFF
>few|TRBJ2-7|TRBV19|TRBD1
TGTGCCACGCCGGACAGGACAGTTTACGAGCAGTACTTC
CATPDRTVYEQYF